The sequence of this T cell receptor beta chain was determined in a study of OX40 agonist ivuxolimab in advanced cancers. CDR3 size: 15 residues. Germline CDR1 is SEHNR and CDR2 is FQNEAQ (reference sequence). J was trimmed by 4 bases and V by 4 bases; bases with no gene match: 6. Points from the study as a whole: The study found that CD8+ T cells averaged more expanded clones than CD4+.

A note on this clone: Its antigen is not identified.

Method: immunoSEQ multiplex PCR; TCRdb's copy keeps in-frame clones and lacks some. The table shows about 64,000 clones, with roughly 86% occurring only once. Sample: CD4+ or CD8+ T cells sorted from blood, taken in a trial of the OX40 agonist ivuxolimab. V and J are TRBV7-9 and TRBJ1-2, with 10 bases aligning to TRBD1. This TCR was sampled from an adult with an advanced solid tumor such as melanoma, head and neck, liver or kidney cancer. CDR3: CASSSGTGDTYGYTF. CDR3 sequence (DNA): TGTGCCAGCAGCTCTGGGACAGGGGATACCTATGGCTACACCTTC.